A selection of T cell receptor beta chains follows, all from one sample in a study of long-term antiretroviral therapy in people with HIV. Profiling relied on immunoSEQ multiplex PCR, and the TCRdb table lists in-frame clones only, not all of them. Of approximately 35,000 clones listed, approximately 95% were seen once; the top ten hold 3.7%. Sample: unsorted PBMCs, taken around 5.4 years after starting antiretroviral therapy. These TCRs come from a woman aged 45 to 65 with HIV. Both conserved end residues are trimmed from each CDR3. A row's size may be missing; if present it is once, few, many or a size class.

>TRBV16|TRBJ1-4|.
ASSRTASTNEKLF
>TRBV9|TRBJ1-2|.
ASSVDPKTPNYGYT
>TRBV10-3|TRBJ1-3|.
AISGPGNTIY
>TRBV18|TRBJ1-1|.
ASRPGDTEAF
>TRBV5-6|TRBJ1-2|.
ASRATGGGYT
>TRBV19|TRBJ2-7|.
ASSLSAGTGGEQY
>TRBV7-8|TRBJ1-3|.
ASSLAGQGAGGNTIY
>TRBV6-1|TRBJ2-2|.
ASSARRVYTGELF
>TRBV7-9|TRBJ1-1|.
ASNQAYTEAF
>TRBV18|TRBJ1-1|.
ASSPLGQRNTEAF
>TRBV7-3|TRBJ2-4|once
ASSPRGPGIQY
>TRBV11-3|TRBJ1-5|.
ASSLSQPQRRSRGAQH
>TRBV10-3|TRBJ2-7|once
AISENGFGYEQY
>TRBV6-5|TRBJ2-5|.
ASSYSVEETQY